This is a list of T cell receptor beta chains from one sample in a study of T cell repertoires in cytomegalovirus infection. TCRdb re-analysed the reads in MiXCR, keeping a single row per CDR3 protein. Of under 150,000 distinct CDR3 sequences listed, roughly 9% were seen once; the top ten hold around 10%. Specimen: PBMCs. These receptors were collected from a human donor in good health (CMV status not recorded). Some clones in this sample may be carry-over from other donors' samples. Both conserved end residues are part of each CDR3. A D gene is named only where the DNA matches it firmly. Clone sizes are given selectively: once, few, many, or a class where the clone is expanded.

>many|TRBJ2-7|TRBV7-9|.
CASSSALWGYEQYF
TGTGCCAGCAGCTCTGCTTTGTGGGGATACGAGCAGTACTTC
>.|TRBJ2-2|TRBV28|.
CASYGGTGELFF
TGTGCCAGTTACGGGGGTACCGGGGAGCTGTTTTTT
>few|TRBJ1-1|TRBV2|.
CASSVVGNTEAFF
TGTGCCAGCAGTGTAGTAGGGAACACTGAAGCTTTCTTT
>.|TRBJ1-1|TRBV19|.
CASSMGPTGAAEAFF
TGTGCCAGTAGTATGGGCCCGACGGGAGCTGCTGAAGCTTTCTTT
>many|TRBJ1-4|TRBV7-2|.
CASSQPTNEKLFF
TGTGCCAGCTCGCAGCCTACTAATGAAAAACTGTTTTTT
>many|TRBJ2-1|TRBV6-5|TRBD2
CASSGLAGTSSNEQFF
TGTGCCAGCAGCGGACTAGCGGGGACCTCCTCCAATGAGCAGTTCTTC
>many|TRBJ1-3|TRBV2|.
CASSEAQGSGNTIYF
TGTGCCAGCAGTGAAGCGCAAGGGAGCGGAAACACCATATATTTT
>few|TRBJ1-5|TRBV28|.
CASSSNPGARQPQHF
TGTGCCAGCAGTTCCAACCCTGGGGCGAGGCAGCCCCAGCATTTT
>many|TRBJ2-3|TRBV2|.
CASRGLGDTQYF
TGTGCCAGCAGGGGGCTGGGGGATACGCAGTATTTT
>.|TRBJ1-1|TRBV20-1|TRBD1
CSARDRTGAQNTEAFF
TGCAGTGCTAGAGATCGTACAGGGGCACAGAACACTGAAGCTTTCTTT
>many|TRBJ2-3|TRBV24-1|.
CATSDLTNTQYF
TGTGCCACCAGTGACCTGACTAATACGCAGTATTTT
>many|TRBJ2-5|TRBV15|.
CATSRDPIRWGEQETQYF
TGTGCCACCAGCAGAGATCCAATTCGCTGGGGGGAACAAGAGACCCAGTACTTC
>.|TRBJ1-1|TRBV12-5|.
CASGLVQGSEAFF
TGTGCTAGTGGTTTGGTACAGGGCTCTGAAGCTTTCTTT
>many|TRBJ2-1|TRBV28|TRBD2
CASFKSGTHRGEFF
TGTGCCAGCTTCAAAAGCGGGACCCATCGCGGGGAGTTCTTC
>.|TRBJ2-1|TRBV7-3|.
CASGTIGRNEQFF
TGTGCCAGCGGGACCATCGGCCGCAATGAGCAGTTCTTC
>.|TRBJ1-1|TRBV14|.
CASSQLKTREAAAFF
TGTGCCAGCAGCCAACTGAAGACGAGAGAAGCCGCGGCTTTCTTT
>many|TRBJ2-3|TRBV29-1|.
CSVEVRLGDATDTQYF
TGCAGCGTTGAAGTCAGATTGGGGGATGCGACAGATACGCAGTATTTT
>many|TRBJ2-5|TRBV28|.
CASSSSPVRETQYF
TGTGCCAGCAGTTCCTCACCCGTAAGAGAGACCCAGTACTTC
>few|TRBJ2-3|TRBV4-1|.
CASSQGVTQYF
TGCGCCAGCAGCCAAGGGGTTACGCAGTATTTT
>many|TRBJ1-1|TRBV12-3/TRBV12-4|.
CASSLDGFTEAFF
TGTGCCAGCAGTTTAGACGGGTTCACTGAAGCTTTCTTT